A selection of T cell receptor beta chains follows, all from one sample in a study of OX40 agonist ivuxolimab in advanced cancers. Clones were sequenced by immunoSEQ multiplex PCR, and TCRdb holds only the in-frame ones, with some missing. Of about 22,000 clones listed, over 70% are singletons. Sequencing used CD4+ or CD8+ T cells sorted from blood, obtained in a trial of the OX40 agonist ivuxolimab. The receptors were gathered from an adult with an advanced solid tumor such as melanoma, head and neck, liver or kidney cancer. The CDR3 runs from the conserved cysteine through the conserved F or W. D genes are given only for firm matches. Clone size is stated in some rows and not others, as once, few, many or a class when expanded.

TRBD1,few,TRBJ1-2,17,TRBV19,CASSIQFGTATNYGYTF,TGTGCCAGTAGTATTCAGTTCGGGACAGCTACTAACTATGGCTACACCTTC
-,-,TRBJ1-2,14,TRBV27,CASSLVYSRDGYTF,TGTGCCAGCAGTTTAGTTTACAGCCGGGATGGCTACACCTTC
-,once,TRBJ2-2,13,TRBV29-1,CSVLAAPTGELFF,TGCAGCGTTTTAGCGGCACCCACCGGGGAGCTGTTTTTT
TRBD2,-,TRBJ2-3,16,TRBV28,CASSLWASGDTDTQYF,TGTGCCAGCAGTTTATGGGCTAGCGGAGACACAGATACGCAGTATTTT
-,-,TRBJ1-5,16,TRBV4-1,CASSRKGGTLDQPQHF,TGCGCCAGCAGCCGGAAGGGGGGGACATTAGATCAGCCCCAGCATTTT
TRBD1,once,TRBJ2-7,13,TRBV29-1,CSVVHRGSGEQYF,TGCAGCGTCGTCCACAGGGGTTCGGGAGAGCAGTACTTC
-,-,TRBJ2-4,13,TRBV6-1,CASSESGYHIQYF,TGTGCCAGCAGTGAATCGGGTTACCACATTCAGTACTTC
TRBD2,few,TRBJ2-7,15,TRBV5-5,CASSLLGGRSYEQYF,TGTGCCAGCAGCTTATTGGGGGGGAGATCCTACGAGCAGTACTTC
TRBD1,-,TRBJ1-2,16,TRBV30,CAWSVKKAGGSYGYTF,TGTGCCTGGAGTGTAAAGAAGGCAGGGGGCAGCTATGGCTACACCTTC
TRBD1,-,TRBJ1-1,12,TRBV6-5,CATLDRGTEAFF,TGTGCCACCTTAGACAGGGGCACTGAAGCTTTCTTT
-,-,TRBJ2-7,15,TRBV29-1,CSVYIGDGGYYEQYF,TGCAGCGTCTACATCGGGGACGGAGGATACTACGAGCAGTACTTC
TRBD1,-,TRBJ1-1,15,TRBV19,CASSMPQGIATEAFF,TGTGCCAGTAGTATGCCACAGGGGATCGCCACTGAAGCTTTCTTT
-,-,TRBJ1-1,14,TRBV10-3,CAISSDRPNTEAFF,TGTGCCATCAGTTCCGACAGGCCGAACACTGAAGCTTTCTTT
TRBD1,-,TRBJ1-5,14,TRBV6-5,CASSYGTGNQPQHF,TGTGCCAGCAGTTACGGGACAGGGAATCAGCCCCAGCATTTT
-,-,TRBJ1-1,14,TRBV6-6,CASIYSGEGIKAFF,TGTGCCAGCATCTACTCGGGGGAAGGGATTAAGGCTTTCTTT
-,once,TRBJ1-2,13,TRBV6-5,CASSYEGDYGYTF,TGTGCCAGCAGTTACGAAGGGGACTATGGCTACACCTTC
-,-,TRBJ2-3,13,TRBV10-3,CAISASGADTQYF,TGTGCCATCAGTGCTTCAGGTGCAGATACGCAGTATTTT
-,-,TRBJ2-1,13,TRBV5-4,CASSPEYSNKEFF,TGTGCCAGCAGCCCAGAATACAGCAATAAAGAGTTCTTC
TRBD2,-,TRBJ2-1,18,TRBV10-2,CASSGWTSGGSNYNEQFF,TGCGCCAGCAGTGGTTGGACTAGCGGGGGGTCGAACTACAATGAGCAGTTCTTC
-,-,TRBJ1-1,15,TRBV18,CASSPWGGENTEAFF,TGTGCCAGCTCACCTTGGGGGGGAGAAAACACTGAAGCTTTCTTT
-,-,TRBJ1-2,16,TRBV6-5,CASSYGFGATNYGYTF,TGTGCCAGCAGTTACGGTTTTGGTGCAACTAACTATGGCTACACCTTC
-,-,TRBJ2-5,14,TRBV5-4,CASSFRQLQETQYF,TGTGCCAGCAGCTTTCGACAGCTCCAAGAGACCCAGTACTTC
-,-,TRBJ2-2,13,TRBV7-7,CASSFDGTGELFF,TGTGCCAGCAGCTTTGATGGCACCGGGGAGCTGTTTTTT
-,once,TRBJ2-4,15,TRBV4-1,CASSQGYLAKNIQYF,TGCGCCAGCAGCCAGGGTTACCTAGCCAAAAACATTCAGTACTTC
-,-,TRBJ2-1,15,TRBV6-5,CASCPGAGGGNEQFF,TGTGCCAGTTGCCCCGGGGCGGGCGGTGGCAATGAGCAGTTCTTC
-,-,TRBJ2-7,14,TRBV6-5,CASSYSSTGREQYF,TGTGCCAGCAGTTACTCGAGTACAGGGAGGGAGCAGTACTTC
TRBD1,-,TRBJ1-1,13,TRBV30,CAWGGGQGVVAFF,TGTGCCTGGGGGGGTGGACAGGGAGTGGTGGCTTTCTTT
TRBD2,-,TRBJ2-7,14,TRBV6-5,CASSPGLAAYEQYF,TGTGCCAGCAGTCCGGGACTAGCGGCCTACGAGCAGTACTTC
TRBD1,-,TRBJ1-2,15,TRBV6-5,CASNPTGAPNYGYTF,TGTGCCAGCAACCCGACAGGGGCCCCCAACTATGGCTACACCTTC
TRBD1,-,TRBJ1-1,12,TRBV29-1,CSADRGNTEAFF,TGCAGCGCCGACAGGGGGAACACTGAAGCTTTCTTT
-,once,TRBJ1-2,12,TRBV2,CASSGRRYGYTF,TGTGCCAGCAGTGGCAGACGCTATGGCTACACCTTC
-,-,TRBJ2-2,13,TRBV30,CAWGVRVVGELFF,TGTGCCTGGGGTGTCAGGGTCGTCGGGGAGCTGTTTTTT
-,-,TRBJ2-7,16,TRBV7-8,CASSWTPGTEDYEQYF,TGTGCCAGCAGCTGGACCCCCGGGACCGAGGACTACGAGCAGTACTTC
-,-,TRBJ2-2,12,TRBV13,CASSFRTGELFF,TGTGCCAGCAGCTTTCGGACCGGGGAGCTGTTTTTT
-,-,TRBJ2-1,15,TRBV27,CASSLRGQSYNEQFF,TGTGCCAGCAGTTTAAGAGGGCAGTCCTACAATGAGCAGTTCTTC
-,-,TRBJ1-1,14,TRBV29-1,CSAGAGVGNTEAFF,TGCAGCGCGGGCGCGGGGGTAGGCAACACTGAAGCTTTCTTT
-,-,TRBJ1-2,14,TRBV6-1,CASSDRGSDYGYTF,TGTGCCAGCAGTGACAGGGGATCGGACTATGGCTACACCTTC
TRBD2,-,TRBJ2-3,17,TRBV11-2,CASSTPGRARGYHTQYF,TGTGCCAGCAGTACCCCCGGAAGGGCGCGGGGGTACCATACGCAGTATTTT
TRBD2,-,TRBJ2-3,16,TRBV29-1,CSVPSGTRQSTDTQYF,TGCAGCGTTCCTAGCGGAACCCGACAGTCCACAGATACGCAGTATTTT
-,once,TRBJ1-5,12,TRBV2,CASSGDNQPQHF,TGTGCCAGCAGTGGGGACAATCAGCCCCAGCATTTT
TRBD1,-,TRBJ2-7,13,TRBV7-9,CASSPRDRHEQYF,TGTGCCAGCAGCCCACGGGACAGGCACGAGCAGTACTTC
-,-,TRBJ2-1,15,TRBV11-2,CASSPKGGFYNEQFF,TGTGCCAGCAGCCCAAAGGGGGGGTTCTACAATGAGCAGTTCTTC
-,-,TRBJ1-5,16,TRBV9,CASSAQLGTGTQPQHF,TGTGCCAGCAGCGCGCAGTTGGGTACAGGGACTCAGCCCCAGCATTTT